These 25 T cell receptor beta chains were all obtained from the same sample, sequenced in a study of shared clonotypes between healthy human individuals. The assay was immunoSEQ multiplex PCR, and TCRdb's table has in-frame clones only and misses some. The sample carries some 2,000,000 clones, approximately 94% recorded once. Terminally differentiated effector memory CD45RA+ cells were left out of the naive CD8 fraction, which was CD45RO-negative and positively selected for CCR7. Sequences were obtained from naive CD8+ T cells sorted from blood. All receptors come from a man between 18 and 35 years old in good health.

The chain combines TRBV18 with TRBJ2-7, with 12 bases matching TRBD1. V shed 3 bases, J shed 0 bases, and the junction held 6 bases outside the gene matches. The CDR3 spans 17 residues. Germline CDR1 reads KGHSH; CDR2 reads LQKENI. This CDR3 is CASSPGQGAVSSYEQYF. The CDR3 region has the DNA TGTGCCAGCTCACCGGGACAGGGGGCGGTGAGCTCCTACGAGCAGTACTTC.

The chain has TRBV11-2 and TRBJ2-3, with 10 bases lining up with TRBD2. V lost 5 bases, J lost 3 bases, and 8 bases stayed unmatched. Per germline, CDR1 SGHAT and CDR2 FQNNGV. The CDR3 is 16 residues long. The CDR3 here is CASSPPSGGATDTQYF. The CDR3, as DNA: TGTGCCAGCAGCCCCCCTAGCGGGGGTGCGACAGATACGCAGTATTTT. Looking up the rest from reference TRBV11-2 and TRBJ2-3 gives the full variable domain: EAGVAQSPRYKIIEKRQSVAFWCNPISGHATLYWYQQILGQGPKLLIQFQNNGVVDDSQLPKDRFSAERLKGVDSTLKIQPAKLEDSAVYLCASSPPSGGATDTQYFGPGTRLTVL.

CDR3 nucleotide sequence: TGTGCCACCACCTGGGAAAGCAATCAGCCCCAGCATTTT. Protein sequence: CATTWESNQPQHF. The rearrangement joins TRBV15 to TRBJ1-5; D gene unclear. Germline values: CDR1 LNHNV, CDR2 YYDKDF (reference sequence). This CDR3 spans 13 amino acids. Between the trimmed V and J ends, which lost 7 bases and 1 base, there was a span of 8 bases.

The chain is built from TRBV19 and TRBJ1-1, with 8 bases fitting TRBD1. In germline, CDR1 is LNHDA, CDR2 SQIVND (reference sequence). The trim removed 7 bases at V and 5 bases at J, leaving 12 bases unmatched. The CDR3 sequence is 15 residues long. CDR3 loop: CASTSVPTGVTEAFF. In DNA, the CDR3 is TGTGCCAGTACCTCAGTTCCGACAGGGGTTACTGAAGCTTTCTTT. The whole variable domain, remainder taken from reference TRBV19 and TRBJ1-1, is DGGITQSPKYLFRKEGQNVTLSCEQNLNHDAMYWYRQDPGQGLRLIYYSQIVNDFQKGDIAEGYSVSREKKESFPLTVTSAQKNPTAFYLCASTSVPTGVTEAFFGQGTRLTVV.

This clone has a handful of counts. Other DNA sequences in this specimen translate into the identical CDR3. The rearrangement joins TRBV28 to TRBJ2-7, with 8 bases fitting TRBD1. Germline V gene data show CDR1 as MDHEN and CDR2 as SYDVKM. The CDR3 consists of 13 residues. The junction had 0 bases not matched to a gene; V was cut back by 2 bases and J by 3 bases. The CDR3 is CASSLDRGYEQYF. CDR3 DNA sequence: TGTGCCAGCAGTTTAGACAGGGGCTACGAGCAGTACTTC.

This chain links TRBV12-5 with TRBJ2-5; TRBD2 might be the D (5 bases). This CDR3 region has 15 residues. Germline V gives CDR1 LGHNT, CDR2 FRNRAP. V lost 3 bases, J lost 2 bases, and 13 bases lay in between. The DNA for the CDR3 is TGTGCTAGTGGTTTACGGGGAGCGCCACAAGAGACCCAGTACTTC. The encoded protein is CASGLRGAPQETQYF.

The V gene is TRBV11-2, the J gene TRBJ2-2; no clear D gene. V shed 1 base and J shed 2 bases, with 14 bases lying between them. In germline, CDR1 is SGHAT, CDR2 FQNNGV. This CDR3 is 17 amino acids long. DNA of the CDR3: TGTGCCAGCAGCTTAGGGTCGCTTGGCAGCAACACCGGGGAGCTGTTTTTT. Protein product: CASSLGSLGSNTGELFF. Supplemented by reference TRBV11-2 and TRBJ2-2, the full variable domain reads EAGVAQSPRYKIIEKRQSVAFWCNPISGHATLYWYQQILGQGPKLLIQFQNNGVVDDSQLPKDRFSAERLKGVDSTLKIQPAKLEDSAVYLCASSLGSLGSNTGELFFGEGSRLTVL.

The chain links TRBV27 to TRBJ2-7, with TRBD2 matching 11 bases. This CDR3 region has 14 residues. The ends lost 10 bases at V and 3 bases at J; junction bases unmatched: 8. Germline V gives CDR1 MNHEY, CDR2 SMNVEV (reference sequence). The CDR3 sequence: CATQPGLAVYEQYF. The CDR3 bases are TGTGCCACCCAACCGGGACTAGCGGTCTACGAGCAGTACTTC.

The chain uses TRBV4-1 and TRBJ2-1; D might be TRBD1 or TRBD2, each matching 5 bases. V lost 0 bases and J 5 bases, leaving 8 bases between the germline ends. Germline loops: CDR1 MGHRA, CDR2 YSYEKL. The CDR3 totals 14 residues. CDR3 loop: CASSQDGTHNEQFF. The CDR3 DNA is TGCGCCAGCAGCCAAGATGGGACCCACAATGAGCAGTTCTTC.

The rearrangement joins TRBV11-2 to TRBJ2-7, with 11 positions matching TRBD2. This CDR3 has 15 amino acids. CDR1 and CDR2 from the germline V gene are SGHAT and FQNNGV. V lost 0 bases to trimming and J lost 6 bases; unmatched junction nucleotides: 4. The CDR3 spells CASSLELGLAVEQYF. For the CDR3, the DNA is TGTGCCAGCAGCTTAGAATTGGGACTAGCGGTCGAGCAGTACTTC.

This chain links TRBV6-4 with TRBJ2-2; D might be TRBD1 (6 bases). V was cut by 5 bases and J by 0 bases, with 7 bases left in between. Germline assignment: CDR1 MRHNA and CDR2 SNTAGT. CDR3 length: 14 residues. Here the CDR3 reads CASSPGANTGELFF. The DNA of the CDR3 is TGTGCCAGCAGTCCAGGGGCGAACACCGGGGAGCTGTTTTTT.

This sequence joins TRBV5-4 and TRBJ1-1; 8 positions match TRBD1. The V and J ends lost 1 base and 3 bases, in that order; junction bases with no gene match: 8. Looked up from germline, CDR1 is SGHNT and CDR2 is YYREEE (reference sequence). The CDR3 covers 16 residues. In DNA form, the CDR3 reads TGTGCCAGCAGCTTGAGCACAGGGGGGAGGGACACTGAAGCTTTCTTT. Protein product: CASSLSTGGRDTEAFF.

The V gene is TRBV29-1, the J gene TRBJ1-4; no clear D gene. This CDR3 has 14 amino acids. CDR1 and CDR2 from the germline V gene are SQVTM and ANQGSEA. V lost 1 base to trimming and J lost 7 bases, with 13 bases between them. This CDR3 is CSVEGGSWGEKLFF. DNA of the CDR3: TGCAGCGTTGAAGGAGGGTCCTGGGGTGAAAAACTGTTTTTT.

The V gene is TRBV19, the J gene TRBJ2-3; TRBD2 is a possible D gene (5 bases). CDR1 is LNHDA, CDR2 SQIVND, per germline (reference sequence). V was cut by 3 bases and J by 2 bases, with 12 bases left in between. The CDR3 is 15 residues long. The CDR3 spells CASSIFLRATDTQYF. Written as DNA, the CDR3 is TGTGCCAGTAGTATCTTCCTGAGGGCCACAGATACGCAGTATTTT.

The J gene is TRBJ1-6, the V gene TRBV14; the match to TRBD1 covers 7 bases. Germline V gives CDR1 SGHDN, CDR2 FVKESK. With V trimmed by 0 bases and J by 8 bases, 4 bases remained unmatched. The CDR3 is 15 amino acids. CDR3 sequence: CASSQDRDSYSPLHF. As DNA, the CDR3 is TGTGCCAGCAGCCAAGACAGGGACAGTTATTCACCCCTCCACTTT. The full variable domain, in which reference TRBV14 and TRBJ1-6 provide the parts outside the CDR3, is EAGVTQFPSHSVIEKGQTVTLRCDPISGHDNLYWYRRVMGKEIKFLLHFVKESKQDESGMPNNRFLAERTGGTYSTLKVQPAELEDSGVYFCASSQDRDSYSPLHFGNGTRLTVT.

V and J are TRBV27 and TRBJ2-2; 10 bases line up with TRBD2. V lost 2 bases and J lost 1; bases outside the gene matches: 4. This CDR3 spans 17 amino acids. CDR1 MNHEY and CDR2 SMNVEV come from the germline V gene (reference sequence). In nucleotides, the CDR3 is TGTGCCAGCAGTTTAATTGCTAGCGGGGGGAACACCGGGGAGCTGTTTTTT. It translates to CASSLIASGGNTGELFF.

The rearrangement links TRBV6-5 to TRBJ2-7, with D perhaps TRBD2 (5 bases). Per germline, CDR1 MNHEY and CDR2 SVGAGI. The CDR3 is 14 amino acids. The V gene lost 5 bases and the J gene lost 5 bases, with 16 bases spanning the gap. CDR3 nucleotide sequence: TGTGCCAGCAGTCCCACCACGGGGATCCACGAGCAGTACTTC. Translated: CASSPTTGIHEQYF.

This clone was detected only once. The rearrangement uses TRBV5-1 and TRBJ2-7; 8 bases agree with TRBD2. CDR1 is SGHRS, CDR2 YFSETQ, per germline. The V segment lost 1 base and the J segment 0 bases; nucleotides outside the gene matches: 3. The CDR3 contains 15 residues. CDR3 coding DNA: TGCGCCAGCAGCTTGCCGACTAGCGCCTCCTACGAGCAGTACTTC. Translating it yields CASSLPTSASYEQYF.

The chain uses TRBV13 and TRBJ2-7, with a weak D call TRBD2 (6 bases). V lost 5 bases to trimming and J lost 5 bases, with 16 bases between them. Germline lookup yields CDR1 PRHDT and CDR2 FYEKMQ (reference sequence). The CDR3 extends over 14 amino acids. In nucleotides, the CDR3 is TGTGCCAGCAGCCCCAACCGGGAGAACCACGAGCAGTACTTC. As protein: CASSPNRENHEQYF.

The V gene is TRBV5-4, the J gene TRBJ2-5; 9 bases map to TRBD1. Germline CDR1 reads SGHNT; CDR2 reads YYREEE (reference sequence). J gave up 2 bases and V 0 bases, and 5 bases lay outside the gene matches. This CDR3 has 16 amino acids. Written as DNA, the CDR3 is TGTGCCAGCAGCTTGGCAACAGGGGGCGTTCAAGAGACCCAGTACTTC. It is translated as CASSLATGGVQETQYF.

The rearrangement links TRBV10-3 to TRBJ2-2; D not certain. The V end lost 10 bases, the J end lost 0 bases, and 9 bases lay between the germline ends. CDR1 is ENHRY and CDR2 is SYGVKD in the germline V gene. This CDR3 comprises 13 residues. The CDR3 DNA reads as TGTGCCAATGGACGGCCGAACACCGGGGAGCTGTTTTTT. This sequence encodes CANGRPNTGELFF.

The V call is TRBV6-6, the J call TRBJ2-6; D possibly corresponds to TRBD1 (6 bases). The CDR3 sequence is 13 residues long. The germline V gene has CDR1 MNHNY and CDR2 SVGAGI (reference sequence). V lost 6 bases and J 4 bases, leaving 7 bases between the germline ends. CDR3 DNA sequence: TGTGCCAGCAGCGGACAGGGGGCCAACGTCCTGACTTTC. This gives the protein CASSGQGANVLTF.

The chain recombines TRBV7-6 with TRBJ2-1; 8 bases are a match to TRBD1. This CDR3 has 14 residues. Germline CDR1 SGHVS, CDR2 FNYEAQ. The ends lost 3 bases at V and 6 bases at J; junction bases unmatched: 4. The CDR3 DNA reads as TGTGCCAGCAGCTTGGGGACAGGTGTCAATGAGCAGTTCTTC. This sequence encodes CASSLGTGVNEQFF. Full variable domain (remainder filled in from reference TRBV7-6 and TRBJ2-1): GAGVSQSPRYKVTKRGQDVALRCDPISGHVSLYWYRQALGQGPEFLTYFNYEAQQDKSGLPNDRFSAERPEGSISTLTIQRTEQRDSAMYRCASSLGTGVNEQFFGPGTRLTVL.

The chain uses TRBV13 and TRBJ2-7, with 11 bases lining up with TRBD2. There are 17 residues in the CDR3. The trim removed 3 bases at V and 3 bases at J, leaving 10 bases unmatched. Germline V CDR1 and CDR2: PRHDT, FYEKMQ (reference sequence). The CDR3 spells CASSFVGLAGSDYEQYF. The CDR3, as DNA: TGTGCCAGCAGCTTTGTTGGACTAGCGGGCTCTGACTACGAGCAGTACTTC.

CDR3 bases: TGTGCCAGCAGCTTAGCCCAGACAGGGACCCAAGAGACCCAGTACTTC. As protein: CASSLAQTGTQETQYF. The chain joins TRBV7-6 to TRBJ2-5; 7 bases fit TRBD1. The trim removed 0 bases at V and 1 base at J, leaving 5 bases unmatched. CDR1 is SGHVS and CDR2 is FNYEAQ in the germline V gene. The CDR3 consists of 16 residues.